This T cell receptor beta chain came from a study of T cell changes during pregnancy in multiple sclerosis. CDR3 size: 15 residues. Looked up from germline, CDR1 is SGHRS and CDR2 is YFSETQ. Trimming removed 2 bases from V and 4 bases from J; junction bases left unmatched: 7. Measured with immunoSEQ multiplex PCR; TCRdb has only the in-frame clones, and not every one. The repertoire holds about 24,000 clones, with approximately 90% as singletons. The rearrangement links TRBV5-1 to TRBJ1-2, with 8 positions matching TRBD1. This sequence originates from a female donor in good health, enrolled as a control in a pregnancy study. Material: CD4+ T cells from peripheral blood mononuclear cells, obtained in the first trimester of pregnancy. The CDR3 loop is CASSLSGQGSYGYTF. The CDR3 coding sequence is TGCGCCAGCAGCTTAAGTGGACAGGGATCCTATGGCTACACCTTC.